The entry that follows covers one T cell receptor (beta chain) sequence. The source of the sample is a study of T cell responses to AZD1222 COVID-19 vaccine. The V and J ends lost 0 bases and 8 bases, in that order; junction bases with no gene match: 1. CDR3 length: 15 residues. The V gene's germline CDR1 is SGHAT and CDR2 FQNNGV. Assay used: immunoSEQ multiplex PCR; TCRdb lists only in-frame clones, some missing. Among about 94,000 clones, approximately 88% were seen once, and the ten largest hold about 12%. This chain connects TRBV11-2 to TRBJ2-3, with TRBD2 matching over 14 bases. The sequence came from an adult who received the AZD1222 COVID-19 vaccine. The sequencing used peripheral blood, collected 28 days after the second AZD1222 dose. The CDR3 DNA reads as TGTGCCAGCAGCTTAGATGGACTAGCGGGGGGTACGCAGTATTTT. Translated: CASSLDGLAGGTQYF.